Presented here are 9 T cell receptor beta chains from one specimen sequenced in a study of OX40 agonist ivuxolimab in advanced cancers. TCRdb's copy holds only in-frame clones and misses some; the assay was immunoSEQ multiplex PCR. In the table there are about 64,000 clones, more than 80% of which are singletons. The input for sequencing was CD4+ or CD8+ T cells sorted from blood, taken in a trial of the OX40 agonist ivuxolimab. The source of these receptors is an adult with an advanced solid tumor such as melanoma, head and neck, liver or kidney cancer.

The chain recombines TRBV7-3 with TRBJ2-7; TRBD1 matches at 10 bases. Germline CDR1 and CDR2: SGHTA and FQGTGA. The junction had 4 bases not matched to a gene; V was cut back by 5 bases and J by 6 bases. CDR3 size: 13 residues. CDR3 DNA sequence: TGTGCCAGCAGCCCCCGGGACAGGGGCGAGCAGTACTTC. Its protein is CASSPRDRGEQYF. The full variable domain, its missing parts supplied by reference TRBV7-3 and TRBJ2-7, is GAGVSQTPSNKVTEKGKYVELRCDPISGHTALYWYRQSLGQGPEFLIYFQGTGAADDSGLPNDRFFAVRPEGSVSTLKIQRTERGDSAVYLCASSPRDRGEQYFGPGTRLTVT.

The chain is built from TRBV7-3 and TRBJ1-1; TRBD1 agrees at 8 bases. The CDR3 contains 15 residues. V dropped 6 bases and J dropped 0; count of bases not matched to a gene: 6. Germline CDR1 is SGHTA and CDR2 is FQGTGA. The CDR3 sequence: CASRKTGALNTEAFF. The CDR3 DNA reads TGTGCCAGCAGGAAGACAGGGGCCCTGAACACTGAAGCTTTCTTT. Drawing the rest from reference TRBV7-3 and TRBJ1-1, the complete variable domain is GAGVSQTPSNKVTEKGKYVELRCDPISGHTALYWYRQSLGQGPEFLIYFQGTGAADDSGLPNDRFFAVRPEGSVSTLKIQRTERGDSAVYLCASRKTGALNTEAFFGQGTRLTVV.

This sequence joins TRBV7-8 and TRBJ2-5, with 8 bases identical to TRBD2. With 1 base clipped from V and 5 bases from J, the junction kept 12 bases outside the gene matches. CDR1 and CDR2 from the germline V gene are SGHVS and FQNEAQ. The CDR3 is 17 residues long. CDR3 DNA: TGTGCCAGCAGCTTAGTGATTAGCGGGGCTTTAGGGGAGACCCAGTACTTC. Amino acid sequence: CASSLVISGALGETQYF.

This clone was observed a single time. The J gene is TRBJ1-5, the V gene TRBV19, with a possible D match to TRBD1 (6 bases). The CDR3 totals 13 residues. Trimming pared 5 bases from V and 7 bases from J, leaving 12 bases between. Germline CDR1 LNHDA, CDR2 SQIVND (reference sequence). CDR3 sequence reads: CASSEGGGQPQHF. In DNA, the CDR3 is TGTGCCAGTAGTGAGGGGGGGGGCCAGCCCCAGCATTTT.

The CDR3 loop is CASSRTGNVETQYF. The CDR3 DNA reads TGTGCCAGCAGCCGGACAGGGAACGTGGAGACCCAGTACTTC. The V call is TRBV7-7, the J call TRBJ2-5; 8 bases are a match to TRBD1. V lost 5 bases, J lost 5 bases, and 7 bases stayed unmatched. CDR3 size: 14 residues. Germline V lookup: CDR1 SSHAT, CDR2 FNYEAQ (reference sequence).

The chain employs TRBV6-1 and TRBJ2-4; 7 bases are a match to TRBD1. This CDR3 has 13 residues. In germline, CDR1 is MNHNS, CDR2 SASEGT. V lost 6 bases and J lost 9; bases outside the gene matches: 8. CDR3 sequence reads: CASRDRQGGIQYF. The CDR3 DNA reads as TGTGCCAGCAGGGACCGACAGGGCGGCATTCAGTACTTC.

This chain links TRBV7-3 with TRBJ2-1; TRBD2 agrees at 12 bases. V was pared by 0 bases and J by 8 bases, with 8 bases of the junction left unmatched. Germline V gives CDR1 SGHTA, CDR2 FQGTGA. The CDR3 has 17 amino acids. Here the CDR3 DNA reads TGTGCCAGCAGCTTAACCGCGGCTAGCGGGAGGGGGGATGAGCAGTTCTTC. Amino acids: CASSLTAASGRGDEQFF.

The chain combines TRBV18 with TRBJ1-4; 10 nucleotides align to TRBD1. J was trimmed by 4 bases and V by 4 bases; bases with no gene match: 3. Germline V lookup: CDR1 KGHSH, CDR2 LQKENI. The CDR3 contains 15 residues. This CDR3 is CASSRQGAHNEKLFF. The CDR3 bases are TGTGCCAGCTCACGACAGGGGGCGCATAATGAAAAACTGTTTTTT.

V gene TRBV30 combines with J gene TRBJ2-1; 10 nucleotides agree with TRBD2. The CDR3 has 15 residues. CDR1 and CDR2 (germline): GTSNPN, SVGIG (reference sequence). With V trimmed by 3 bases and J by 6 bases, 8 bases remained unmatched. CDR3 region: CAWSAGTSVLNEQFF. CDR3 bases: TGTGCCTGGAGCGCTGGGACTAGCGTCCTCAATGAGCAGTTCTTC.